The rows below give T cell receptor beta chains drawn from one sample of a study of identical twins. TCRdb used MiXCR to reprocess the 5' RACE reads, holding one entry per CDR3 protein. The sample lists 510,000 or so distinct CDR3 sequences, about 15% occurring once. This same sample was also part of a study on yellow fever vaccine responses in identical twins.

Sequenced material: CD4+ T cells sorted from blood. The source is a young woman in good health. CDR3s include the opening cysteine and the closing phenylalanine or tryptophan. The D gene is left open where the match is weak. The size entry is marked missing in some rows and otherwise reads once, few, many or a size class.

D	size	V	J	DNA	CDR3
NA	few	TRBV12-3/TRBV12-4	TRBJ2-5	TGTGCCAGCAGTCCGACTAGGAGGGAGACCCAGTACTTC	CASSPTRRETQYF
NA	few	TRBV4-1	TRBJ2-4	TGCGCCAGCAGCCCCCCGACTCGCTTCTCTAAAAACATTCAGTACTTC	CASSPPTRFSKNIQYF
NA	NA	TRBV29-1	TRBJ1-2	TGCAGCGTTGAAGATCTCCTTTGGGCTGCAAGTGGAGGCTACACCTTC	CSVEDLLWAASGGYTF
NA	many	TRBV7-9	TRBJ1-1	TGCGCCAGCAGCTTGGGGGCAGAGAACACTGAAGCTTTCTTT	CASSLGAENTEAFF
NA	few	TRBV25-1	TRBJ1-1	TGTGCCAGCAGTGAATACAGCGCAACCGAAGCTTTCTTT	CASSEYSATEAFF
NA	NA	TRBV4-1	TRBJ2-6	TGCGCCAGCAGCCGAGAGGGGACCGGGAGCTCTGGGGCCAACGTCCTGACTTTC	CASSREGTGSSGANVLTF
TRBD2	NA	TRBV7-7	TRBJ2-1	TGTGCCAGCACCCCCCTCACTAGCGGGTTCAATGAGCAGTTCTTC	CASTPLTSGFNEQFF
NA	NA	TRBV5-1	TRBJ1-2	TGCGCCAGCAGCTCGGGGATGGACAGCTACTATGGCTACACCTTC	CASSSGMDSYYGYTF
NA	few	TRBV3-1	TRBJ1-6	TGTGCCAGCAGCCACGGTAGGGATTCACCCCTCCACTTT	CASSHGRDSPLHF
NA	NA	TRBV3-1	TRBJ2-3	TGTGCCAGCAGCCAAGCGGGTGGGGGCGGCACAGATACGCAGTATTTT	CASSQAGGGGTDTQYF
NA	NA	TRBV6-5	TRBJ2-1	TGTGCCAGCAGTTACTTGCAGGGGCCTTACAATGAGCAGTTCTTC	CASSYLQGPYNEQFF
TRBD2	NA	TRBV12-3/TRBV12-4	TRBJ2-7	TGTGCCAGCAGTTTAGCCGGGACTATCGGCGAGCAGTACTTC	CASSLAGTIGEQYF
TRBD1	NA	TRBV11-2	TRBJ1-1	TGTGCCAGCAGCTTCTTGGGACAGATGAACACTGAAGCTTTCTTT	CASSFLGQMNTEAFF
NA	many	TRBV7-2	TRBJ2-2	TGTGCCAGCAGCTTAGAAGGGGGTTTTGGCGGGGAGCTGTTTTTT	CASSLEGGFGGELFF
NA	few	TRBV27	TRBJ2-1	TGTGCCAGCAGTTACATCCGGGACCCCCTCAATGAGCAGTTCTTC	CASSYIRDPLNEQFF
NA	many	TRBV12-3/TRBV12-4	TRBJ2-2	TGTGCCAGCATCAGACTAGTTCTCGACACCGGGGAGCTGTTTTTT	CASIRLVLDTGELFF
TRBD1	NA	TRBV18	TRBJ1-6	TGTGCCAGCTCACCGGACAGGGGGCCCTCACCCCTCCACTTT	CASSPDRGPSPLHF
NA	many	TRBV5-1	TRBJ1-5	TGCGCCAGCAGCTCGTGGGGGGGACAAGGTCAGCCCCAGCATTTT	CASSSWGGQGQPQHF
TRBD2	few	TRBV6-6	TRBJ2-3	TGTGCCAGCATTGGCGGGGGGACAGATACGCAGTATTTT	CASIGGGTDTQYF
NA	NA	TRBV24-1	TRBJ2-1	TGTGCCACCAGTGATCCTCGATTAGACCAGAGCTCCTACAATGAGCAGTTCTTC	CATSDPRLDQSSYNEQFF
NA	few	TRBV4-1	TRBJ1-1	TGCGCCAGCAGCCAAGATTTAGGGACAATGAACACTGAAGCTTTCTTT	CASSQDLGTMNTEAFF
TRBD1	few	TRBV7-8	TRBJ2-7	TGTGCCAGCAGCCCCGGGCAAGGACAGGACCACGAGCAGTACTTC	CASSPGQGQDHEQYF
TRBD2	few	TRBV10-3	TRBJ2-1	TGTGCCATCAGTGATCCTCGAGCGGGGACCTACAATGAGCAGTTCTTC	CAISDPRAGTYNEQFF